Listed here are 24 T cell receptor beta chains from one sample, sequenced in a study of blood T cell repertoires in COVID-19. Only in-frame clones appear in the TCRdb table, and some are missing; sequencing was by immunoSEQ multiplex PCR. The table lists around 300,000 clones, 87% of them singletons. Sequencing input: PBMCs or T cells enriched from blood (not recorded which). The receptor set was obtained from a woman aged 40 to 55 who had recovered from COVID-19.

The chain joins TRBV4-3 to TRBJ2-1, with 16 nucleotides matching TRBD2. CDR1 is LGHNA and CDR2 is YSLEER in the germline V gene. Trimming at V came to 3 bases and at J to 7 bases, leaving 6 bases not matched to a gene. The CDR3 contains 17 residues. CDR3 loop: CASSQGTSGRASNEQFF. As DNA, the CDR3 is TGCGCCAGCAGCCAGGGGACTAGCGGGAGGGCCTCAAATGAGCAGTTCTTC.

The genes are TRBV7-2 and TRBJ2-2, with a tentative D call TRBD2 (6 bases). Germline V gene sequence: CDR1 SGHTA, CDR2 FQGNSA. The ends were cut back, 1 base at V and 7 bases at J, with 19 bases in the middle. This CDR3 has 17 residues. CDR3 sequence reads: CASSLDFVGSAGGELFF. The CDR3 region has the DNA TGTGCCAGCAGCTTAGATTTTGTCGGGAGCGCGGGCGGGGAGCTGTTTTTT. Drawing the rest from reference TRBV7-2 and TRBJ2-2, the complete variable domain is GAGVSQSPSNKVTEKGKDVELRCDPISGHTALYWYRQSLGQGLEFLIYFQGNSAPDKSGLPSDRFSAERTGGSVSTLTIQRTQQEDSAVYLCASSLDFVGSAGGELFFGEGSRLTVL.

The chain combines TRBV18 with TRBJ2-1; D may be TRBD1 (6 bases). The germline V and J ends were trimmed by 0 bases and 14 bases, with 11 bases remaining between them. The CDR3 is made up of 12 amino acids. CDR1 is KGHSH and CDR2 is LQKENI in the germline V gene. CDR3 sequence (DNA): TGTGCCAGCTCACCACCGCTGGACAGAAAGTTCTTC. It is translated as CASSPPLDRKFF.

The J gene is TRBJ2-3, the V gene TRBV10-3; D unresolved. The CDR3 contains 14 residues. The germline V and J ends were trimmed by 0 bases and 4 bases, with 8 bases remaining between them. The V gene's germline CDR1 is ENHRY and CDR2 SYGVKD. The DNA for the CDR3 is TGTGCCATCAGTGAGTCAACGCGCCCAGATACGCAGTATTTT. It yields the protein CAISESTRPDTQYF.

The V and J genes are TRBV4-3 and TRBJ2-1; D may be TRBD1 (5 bases). Trimming shortened V by 4 bases and J by 8 bases, and 15 bases separated the two germline ends. In germline, CDR1 is LGHNA, CDR2 YSLEER. The CDR3 contains 14 residues. The DNA for the CDR3 is TGCGCCAGCAGCCCCCGGACACCCGGGTATGAGCAGTTCTTC. Its protein product is CASSPRTPGYEQFF.

The chain couples TRBV7-6 to TRBJ1-1; D is possibly TRBD1 (5 bases). The ends were cut back, 5 bases at V and 10 bases at J, with 17 bases in the middle. The CDR3 has 13 amino acids. Germline V lookup: CDR1 SGHVS, CDR2 FNYEAQ. The CDR3 nucleotides are TGTGCCAGCAGCAGCGCCTCAGGGTTCGGAGCTTTCTTT. Translated, it gives CASSSASGFGAFF.

A single count supports this clone. The V gene is TRBV9, the J gene TRBJ2-3; tentatively, D is TRBD2 (5 bases). CDR3 size: 14 residues. CDR1 and CDR2 (germline): SGDLS, YYNGEE. Trimming pared 0 bases from V and 7 bases from J, leaving 12 bases between. The CDR3 bases are TGTGCCAGCAGCGTAGGGGGAGATCTTAATACGCAGTATTTT. This encodes CASSVGGDLNTQYF.

This chain joins TRBV18 and TRBJ2-7; D possibly corresponds to TRBD2 (5 bases). Germline CDR1 and CDR2: KGHSH and LQKENI. The CDR3 loop spans 14 amino acids. V lost 1 base and J 2 bases, leaving 9 bases between the germline ends. CDR3: CASSPRQEAYEQYF. CDR3 DNA: TGTGCCAGCTCACCACGGCAGGAGGCCTACGAGCAGTACTTC.

This clone was detected only once. V and J are TRBV7-2 and TRBJ2-6; a possible D gene is TRBD1 (6 bases). Between the trimmed V and J ends, which lost 1 base and 5 bases, there was a span of 9 bases. The CDR3 extends over 15 amino acids. From germline, CDR1 is SGHTA and CDR2 FQGNSA. CDR3 in amino acids: CASSLVRGWANVLTF. In DNA, the CDR3 is TGTGCCAGCAGCTTAGTCAGGGGTTGGGCCAACGTCCTGACTTTC.

The genes are TRBV7-8 and TRBJ1-1; D is unresolved. This CDR3 is built from 11 residues. Trimming removed 5 bases from V and 4 bases from J, with 5 bases in between. Germline V gene lookup returns CDR1 SGHVS and CDR2 FQNEAQ. The CDR3 DNA is TGTGCCAGCAGCCCCGTCACTGAAGCTTTCTTT. It translates to CASSPVTEAFF. Combining the CDR3 with reference TRBV7-8 and TRBJ1-1 gives the whole variable domain GAGVSQSPRYKVAKRGQDVALRCDPISGHVSLFWYQQALGQGPEFLTYFQNEAQLDKSGLPSDRFFAERPEGSVSTLKIQRTQQEDSAVYLCASSPVTEAFFGQGTRLTVV.

The gene calls are TRBV7-2 and TRBJ1-6; TRBD1 matches at 7 bases. CDR1 is SGHTA, CDR2 FQGNSA, per germline. Trimming removed 4 bases from V and 6 bases from J; junction bases left unmatched: 3. The CDR3 has 14 amino acids. The CDR3 here is CASSSTGTNSPLHF. As DNA, the CDR3 is TGTGCCAGCAGCTCGACAGGGACTAATTCACCCCTCCACTTT.

J is TRBJ1-1 and V is TRBV4-1; maybe TRBD1 (6 bases). Germline V lookup: CDR1 MGHRA, CDR2 YSYEKL. CDR3 size: 15 residues. With 1 base removed from V and 8 bases from J, the gap between germline ends came to 17 bases. DNA for the CDR3: TGCGCCAGCAGCCAAGCGGGGGGACACCGAACGGAAGCTTTCTTT. Amino acids: CASSQAGGHRTEAFF.

CDR3 DNA sequence: TGCGCCAGCAGCCAAGAAAGGGGACTCTCCTACGAGCAGTACTTC. Encoded protein: CASSQERGLSYEQYF. This sequence joins TRBV4-3 and TRBJ2-7; weak D call: TRBD2 (6 bases). V was cut by 0 bases and J by 0 bases, with 9 bases left in between. This CDR3 has 15 amino acids. Germline lookup yields CDR1 LGHNA and CDR2 YSLEER.

This sequence joins TRBV12-2 and TRBJ1-2. TRBV12-2 is labeled a pseudogene. This CDR3 contains 19 residues. CDR3 nucleotides: TGTGCAAGTCGCCCACTCCCGTCGGGGGGGAAGGGGAATAACTATGGCTACACCTTC. This encodes CASRPLPSGGKGNNYGYTF.

The gene calls are TRBV29-1 and TRBJ2-2, with TRBD1 matching 8 bases. Germline CDR1 and CDR2: SQVTM and ANQGSEA. This CDR3 is built from 14 residues. After removal of 5 bases from V and 0 bases from J, the junction contained 2 bases not matched to a gene. The CDR3 DNA follows: TGCAGCGTTCGGACAGGGCCGAACACCGGGGAGCTGTTTTTT. This codes for CSVRTGPNTGELFF.

The rearrangement links TRBV27 to TRBJ1-5; D might be TRBD1 (6 bases). V lost 4 bases to trimming and J lost 6 bases, with 16 bases between them. The CDR3 totals 15 residues. The germline V gene encodes CDR1 MNHEY and CDR2 SMNVEV (reference sequence). DNA of the CDR3: TGTGCCAGCAGTTCGGTCTGGGGGCTGGGTCAGCCCCAGCATTTT. The encoded protein is CASSSVWGLGQPQHF.

V usage is TRBV10-3 and J usage is TRBJ1-6, with 8 bases matching TRBD1. With V trimmed by 7 bases and J by 6 bases, 5 bases remained unmatched. Germline loops: CDR1 ENHRY, CDR2 SYGVKD. This CDR3 region has 14 residues. CDR3 residues: CAIKRTGPNSPLHF. The CDR3 nucleotides read TGTGCCATCAAGAGGACAGGGCCTAATTCACCCCTCCACTTT.

In DNA form, the CDR3 reads TGTGCCAGTAGTATAGGCGGGGGTGGTGGGGCCAACGTCCTGACTTTC. It translates to CASSIGGGGGANVLTF. V gene TRBV19 combines with J gene TRBJ2-6; 7 positions agree with TRBD2. In germline, CDR1 is LNHDA, CDR2 SQIVND (reference sequence). CDR3 length equals 16 residues. V was clipped by 1 base and J by 3 bases; unmatched bases: 3.

The chain couples TRBV4-2 to TRBJ2-2, with 9 positions matching TRBD2. V trimming: 1 base; J trimming: 3 bases; junction bases outside the gene matches: 3. CDR3 length equals 16 residues. CDR1 is LGHNA, CDR2 YNFKEQ, per germline. The CDR3 DNA reads as TGTGCCAGCAGCCAAGGGTCTAGCGGGGACACCGGGGAGCTGTTTTTT. This codes for CASSQGSSGDTGELFF.

This chain uses TRBV5-1 with TRBJ2-7; 14 bases map to TRBD2. This CDR3 region has 15 residues. V lost 5 bases to trimming and J lost 8 bases; unmatched junction nucleotides: 9. In germline, CDR1 is SGHRS, CDR2 YFSETQ. The CDR3 bases are TGCGCCAGCAGAGAGGACGGACTAGCGGGAGGCCAGCAGTACTTC. Translated: CASREDGLAGGQQYF.

The chain joins TRBV7-9 to TRBJ2-7; 9 positions match TRBD1. CDR3 length equals 17 residues. J was trimmed by 4 bases and V by 5 bases; bases with no gene match: 15. Looked up from germline, CDR1 is SEHNR and CDR2 is FQNEAQ (reference sequence). The CDR3 loop is CASSGGQGSSGVYEQYF. The CDR3 nucleotides are TGTGCCAGCAGCGGCGGACAGGGGTCCTCGGGCGTTTACGAGCAGTACTTC.

The chain joins TRBV14 to TRBJ2-5; the match to TRBD2 covers 8 bases. The J segment lost 2 bases and the V segment lost 3 bases, leaving 11 bases of the junction unmatched. This CDR3 is 17 amino acids long. Germline CDR1 reads SGHDN; CDR2 reads FVKESK. CDR3 sequence: CASSQHLALAAQETQYF. The CDR3 DNA reads as TGTGCCAGCAGCCAGCACCTAGCACTAGCGGCTCAAGAGACCCAGTACTTC. Based on the CDR3 plus reference TRBV14 and TRBJ2-5, the full variable domain is EAGVTQFPSHSVIEKGQTVTLRCDPISGHDNLYWYRRVMGKEIKFLLHFVKESKQDESGMPNNRFLAERTGGTYSTLKVQPAELEDSGVYFCASSQHLALAAQETQYFGPGTRLLVL.

V usage is TRBV9 and J usage is TRBJ2-1, with 9 bases fitting TRBD2. Trimming took 4 bases from V and 4 from J; bases not matched to a gene: 12. There are 17 residues in the CDR3. Germline CDR1 is SGDLS and CDR2 is YYNGEE. CDR3 amino acids: CASSPPGASGAYNEQFF. The DNA of the CDR3 is TGTGCCAGCAGCCCCCCCGGGGCTAGCGGGGCGTACAATGAGCAGTTCTTC.

This chain links TRBV4-3 with TRBJ1-3; D remains ambiguous. Germline lookup yields CDR1 LGHNA and CDR2 YSLEER. The ends were cut back, 4 bases at V and 0 bases at J, with 16 bases in the middle. The CDR3 consists of 17 residues. The CDR3 DNA is TGCGCCAGCAGCCCACTCCGAGACTCCTTCTCTGGAAACACCATATATTTT. Protein product: CASSPLRDSFSGNTIYF.